Listed below are T cell receptor beta chains from one sample, sequenced in a study of T cells in Graves' hyperthyroidism and ophthalmopathy. Each CDR3 protein is one row after TCRdb ran MiXCR on the multiplex PCR reads. The sample has hundreds of thousands of distinct CDR3 sequences, 11% to 15% seen once; the top ten hold 10%. The material sequenced was blood. These receptors originate from a young woman with Graves' hyperthyroidism. Both conserved end residues are part of each CDR3. The order of the fields is clone size, CDR3 length, J gene, D gene, V gene, CDR3 protein, CDR3 DNA. A D gene is named only where the DNA matches it firmly. The listing skips clone size in some rows; elsewhere it reads once, few, many or a size class.

>-|13|TRBJ1-3|-|TRBV25-1
CASSEYGGNTIYF
TGTGCCAGCAGTGAATATGGGGGAAACACCATATATTTT
>many|14|TRBJ1-1|-|TRBV4-1
CASSQVRSDTEAFF
TGCGCCAGCAGCCAAGTCAGAAGTGACACTGAAGCTTTCTTT
>many|14|TRBJ2-1|-|TRBV5-1
CASSLAGYNNEQFF
TGCGCCAGCAGCTTGGCAGGGTATAACAATGAGCAGTTCTTC
>few|13|TRBJ2-7|-|TRBV12-5
CASGPDGTYEQYF
TGTGCTAGTGGTCCCGACGGGACCTACGAGCAGTACTTC
>few|13|TRBJ1-6|-|TRBV6-2/TRBV6-3
CASSYRGNSPLHF
TGTGCCAGCAGTTACAGGGGTAATTCACCCCTCCACTTT
>many|14|TRBJ2-7|-|TRBV5-6
CASSYGGVGYEQYF
TGTGCCAGCAGCTACGGGGGCGTCGGCTACGAGCAGTACTTC
>-|13|TRBJ1-3|TRBD1|TRBV7-9
CASSSGDRTTIYF
TGTGCCAGCAGCTCCGGGGACAGAACCACCATATATTTT
>many|13|TRBJ2-1|-|TRBV20-1
CSASRMANNEQFF
TGCAGTGCTTCTAGGATGGCGAACAATGAGCAGTTCTTC
>many|14|TRBJ1-1|-|TRBV18
CASSPGQTNTEAFF
TGTGCCAGCTCACCAGGACAGACTAACACTGAAGCTTTCTTT
>many|16|TRBJ2-3|-|TRBV30
CAWTLGGPSPADTQYF
TGTGCCTGGACCCTAGGAGGACCGTCCCCCGCAGATACGCAGTATTTT
>-|12|TRBJ1-1|-|TRBV6-2/TRBV6-3
CASSYGASEAFF
TGTGCCAGCAGTTACGGGGCCTCTGAAGCTTTCTTT
>few|12|TRBJ2-1|TRBD1|TRBV19
CASRRGRNEQFF
TGTGCCAGTAGAAGGGGGCGCAATGAGCAGTTCTTC
>many|13|TRBJ1-1|-|TRBV6-1
CASSPGRTTEAFF
TGTGCCAGTAGTCCAGGGAGAACCACTGAAGCTTTCTTT
>many|16|TRBJ2-3|-|TRBV3-1
CASSQVFQRHTDTQYF
TGTGCCAGCAGCCAAGTGTTCCAGCGGCACACAGATACGCAGTATTTT
>many|15|TRBJ2-3|TRBD2|TRBV5-1
CASTAGEGSADTQYF
TGCGCCAGCACCGCTGGGGAGGGTAGCGCAGATACGCAGTATTTT
>-|15|TRBJ1-1|TRBD1|TRBV7-9
CASSQTGGGDTEAFF
TGTGCCAGCAGCCAGACAGGGGGGGGGGACACTGAAGCTTTCTTT
>many|14|TRBJ2-7|TRBD2|TRBV5-6
CASSLPGGRSEQYF
TGTGCCAGCAGCTTGCCGGGAGGTCGGTCCGAGCAGTACTTC
>few|12|TRBJ1-2|-|TRBV6-1
CASSQSSYGYTF
TGTGCCAGCAGCCAGAGCTCCTATGGCTACACCTTC
>few|14|TRBJ2-1|-|TRBV7-8
CASSLPSGINEQFF
TGTGCCAGCAGCTTACCTTCAGGGATCAATGAGCAGTTCTTC
>many|14|TRBJ2-2|-|TRBV14
CASSQRENTGELFF
TGTGCCAGCAGCCAACGGGAGAACACCGGGGAGCTGTTTTTT
>few|16|TRBJ2-1|-|TRBV19
CASSPHETPGYNEQFF
TGTGCCAGTAGTCCTCATGAGACCCCTGGCTACAATGAGCAGTTCTTC
>many|16|TRBJ2-3|TRBD2|TRBV29-1
CSVEGRLAQGTDTQYF
TGCAGCGTTGAAGGTCGACTAGCGCAGGGGACAGATACGCAGTATTTT
>few|14|TRBJ2-5|-|TRBV7-2
CASSSGTGGWTQYF
TGCGCCAGCAGCTCCGGGACTGGGGGATGGACCCAGTACTTC
>-|16|TRBJ1-3|-|TRBV25-1
CASSETDLHSGNTIYF
TGTGCCAGCAGTGAGACGGACCTTCACTCTGGAAACACCATATATTTT
>-|14|TRBJ2-2|-|TRBV2
CASLTGRGAGELFF
TGTGCCAGCTTGACAGGAAGGGGGGCCGGGGAGCTGTTTTTT
>few|14|TRBJ2-1|TRBD2|TRBV20-1
CSARDPREGPWQFF
TGCAGTGCTAGAGATCCGAGGGAGGGCCCTTGGCAGTTCTTC
>few|15|TRBJ2-1|-|TRBV6-4
CASSDSLERDNEQFF
TGTGCCAGCAGTGACTCACTAGAGCGGGACAATGAGCAGTTCTTC
>many|14|TRBJ2-1|TRBD2|TRBV30
CAWTREGRYNEQFF
TGTGCCTGGACCCGGGAGGGGCGATACAATGAGCAGTTCTTC
>-|15|TRBJ2-2|TRBD2|TRBV27
CASSGLAGVAGELFF
TGTGCCAGCAGTGGACTAGCGGGAGTTGCCGGGGAGCTGTTTTTT
>-|13|TRBJ2-7|-|TRBV29-1
CSVYGGWPYEQYF
TGCAGCGTTTATGGGGGGTGGCCCTACGAGCAGTACTTC
>many|17|TRBJ2-4|-|TRBV28
CASSLRDTGRTKNIQYF
TGTGCCAGCAGCCTCCGGGACACAGGGAGAACCAAAAACATTCAGTACTTC
>-|18|TRBJ1-5|TRBD1|TRBV6-1
CASRERRQGDKGNQPQHF
TGTGCCAGCAGGGAACGACGACAGGGGGATAAGGGCAATCAGCCCCAGCATTTT
>-|15|TRBJ2-1|-|TRBV15
CATSSGLVSYNEQFF
TGTGCCACCAGCAGTGGGCTAGTCTCCTACAATGAGCAGTTCTTC
>many|15|TRBJ1-5|TRBD1|TRBV12-3/TRBV12-4
CASSTTGVGNQPQHF
TGTGCCAGCAGTACGACAGGGGTGGGAAATCAGCCCCAGCATTTT
>many|16|TRBJ1-5|-|TRBV6-2/TRBV6-3
CASSYSGARNNQPQHF
TGTGCCAGCAGTTACTCAGGGGCGCGAAACAATCAGCCCCAGCATTTT
>many|14|TRBJ1-2|-|TRBV6-1
CASSEIAGYYGYTF
TGTGCCAGCAGTGAAATCGCAGGGTACTATGGCTACACCTTC
>-|13|TRBJ2-7|TRBD2|TRBV6-2/TRBV6-3
CASGLAVAYEQYF
TGTGCCAGCGGTCTAGCGGTGGCCTACGAGCAGTACTTC
>-|13|TRBJ2-5|-|TRBV10-2
CASRPGGVETQYF
TGCGCCAGCAGACCCGGAGGGGTTGAGACCCAGTACTTC
>many|15|TRBJ1-1|-|TRBV2
CASSERRDFGTEAFF
TGTGCCAGCAGTGAAAGGCGGGACTTCGGCACTGAAGCTTTCTTT
>few|13|TRBJ1-1|-|TRBV20-1
CSARDRQLRVAFF
TGCAGTGCTAGAGATAGACAGTTAAGGGTTGCTTTCTTT
>few|19|TRBJ2-3|-|TRBV5-6
CASRVGRKSGGPMTDTQYF
TGTGCCAGCAGAGTGGGCCGAAAATCAGGAGGGCCTATGACAGATACGCAGTATTTT
>many|14|TRBJ2-1|-|TRBV15
CATSRDYRNGEQFF
TGTGCCACCAGCAGAGATTACAGGAACGGTGAGCAGTTCTTC
>-|16|TRBJ2-1|TRBD2|TRBV20-1
CSAPGLAGSSYNEQFF
TGCAGTGCGCCGGGACTAGCGGGGAGCTCCTACAATGAGCAGTTCTTC
>many|16|TRBJ2-1|TRBD2|TRBV7-2
CASSPSGGLAGDEQFF
TGTGCCAGCAGTCCATCAGGCGGTCTAGCGGGAGACGAGCAGTTCTTC
>many|14|TRBJ2-1|TRBD2|TRBV29-1
CSALGLAEYNEQFF
TGCAGCGCCCTGGGACTAGCGGAATACAATGAGCAGTTCTTC
>many|14|TRBJ2-7|TRBD2|TRBV30
CAWSGTSGRYEQYF
TGTGCCTGGAGTGGGACTAGCGGGAGATACGAGCAGTACTTC
>many|14|TRBJ2-7|-|TRBV18
CASSPEAHSYEQYF
TGTGCCAGCTCACCAGAGGCACACTCCTACGAGCAGTACTTC
>many|15|TRBJ2-1|TRBD2|TRBV28
CASSLHLAGVGEQFF
TGTGCCAGCAGTTTACATCTAGCGGGAGTGGGTGAGCAGTTCTTC
>many|13|TRBJ1-1|-|TRBV2
CASSGQLNTEAFF
TGTGCCAGCAGTGGACAGCTGAACACTGAAGCTTTCTTT
>-|16|TRBJ2-2|-|TRBV6-1
CASSEIGGANTGELFF
TGTGCCAGCAGTGAAATTGGCGGGGCCAACACCGGGGAGCTGTTTTTT